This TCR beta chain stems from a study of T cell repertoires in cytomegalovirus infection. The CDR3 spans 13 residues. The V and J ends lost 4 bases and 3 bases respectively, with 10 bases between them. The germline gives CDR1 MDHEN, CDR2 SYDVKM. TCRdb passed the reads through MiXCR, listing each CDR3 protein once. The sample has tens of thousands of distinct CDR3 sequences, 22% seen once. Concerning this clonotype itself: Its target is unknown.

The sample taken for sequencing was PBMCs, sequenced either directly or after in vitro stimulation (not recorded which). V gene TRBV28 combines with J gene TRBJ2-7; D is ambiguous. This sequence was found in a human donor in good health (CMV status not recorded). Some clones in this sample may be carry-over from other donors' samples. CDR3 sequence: CASSSITVYEQYF. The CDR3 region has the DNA TGTGCCAGCAGTTCAATCACCGTCTACGAGCAGTACTTC.